These 10 T cell receptor beta chains were sequenced from one sample in a study of blood T cell repertoires in COVID-19. Profiling relied on immunoSEQ multiplex PCR, and the TCRdb table lists in-frame clones only, not all of them. The top ten hold roughly 8% of the sample, which has roughly 120,000 clones, over 65% seen once. What was sequenced was peripheral blood. Receptor source: a woman between 40 and 55 years old with acute or convalescent COVID-19.

V is TRBV11-1 and J is TRBJ2-5; D gene uncertain. The ends were cut back, 4 bases at V and 0 bases at J, with 12 bases in the middle. This CDR3 comprises 15 residues. Germline V gene lookup returns CDR1 SGHAT and CDR2 FQDESV (reference sequence). The CDR3 nucleotides are TGTGCCAGCAGCTCCACTGACACGTACCAAGAGACCCAGTACTTC. As protein: CASSSTDTYQETQYF.

This clone was found a few times. The chain uses TRBV5-1 and TRBJ2-7; no clear D gene. V lost 1 base and J 4 bases, leaving 6 bases between the germline ends. Germline V CDR1 and CDR2: SGHRS, YFSETQ. The CDR3 contains 12 residues. In nucleotides, the CDR3 is TGCGCCAGCAGCTTGTCCAGATACGAGCAGTACTTC. Encoded protein: CASSLSRYEQYF.

The chain links TRBV2 to TRBJ1-6; 8 bases map to TRBD1. V gave up 5 bases and J gave up 10 bases; unmatched junction bases: 10. This CDR3 is built from 15 residues. Per the germline V gene, CDR1 is SNHLY and CDR2 is FYNNEI. This CDR3 is CASSFGQGLRSPLHF. Written as DNA, the CDR3 is TGTGCCAGCAGTTTCGGACAGGGCCTTCGATCACCCCTCCACTTT.

V usage is TRBV18 and J usage is TRBJ2-7; 10 bases match TRBD2. Looked up from germline, CDR1 is KGHSH and CDR2 is LQKENI. The CDR3 is made up of 15 amino acids. V shed 2 bases and J 3 bases; nucleotides not matched to a gene: 4. DNA of the CDR3: TGTGCCAGCTCACCATCTAGCGGGGGAATCTACGAGCAGTACTTC. This sequence encodes CASSPSSGGIYEQYF.

The chain carries TRBV9 and TRBJ2-2; D possibly corresponds to TRBD1 (6 bases). The germline V and J ends were trimmed by 3 bases and 4 bases, with 13 bases remaining between them. Germline CDR1 SGDLS, CDR2 YYNGEE. This CDR3 contains 15 residues. In nucleotides, the CDR3 is TGTGCCAGCAGCGGACTACAGGGATCCACCGGGGAGCTGTTTTTT. Protein product: CASSGLQGSTGELFF.

J is TRBJ1-3 and V is TRBV9; D remains ambiguous. This CDR3 has 13 residues. Germline CDR1 SGDLS, CDR2 YYNGEE. Trimming took 0 bases from V and 7 from J, leaving 8 bases between them. The CDR3 bases are TGTGCCAGCAGCGTAGGGTCTACGAACACCATATATTTT. It codes for CASSVGSTNTIYF.

The chain combines TRBV2 with TRBJ2-7, with 8 bases lining up with TRBD2. CDR3 size: 14 residues. Germline V lookup: CDR1 SNHLY, CDR2 FYNNEI. After removal of 7 bases from V and 5 bases from J, the junction contained 10 bases not matched to a gene. Here the CDR3 reads CASTSRLAGHEQYF. The CDR3 nucleotides are TGTGCCAGCACTTCTCGTCTAGCGGGCCACGAGCAGTACTTC.

The chain carries TRBV9 and TRBJ2-5; weak D call: TRBD1 (6 bases). V was cut by 4 bases and J by 2 bases, with 15 bases left in between. Germline-derived CDR1 and CDR2 are SGDLS and YYNGEE. This CDR3 is 15 amino acids long. This chain's CDR3 is CASSIQGRLQETQYF. CDR3 bases: TGTGCCAGCAGCATCCAGGGGAGACTACAAGAGACCCAGTACTTC.

V gene TRBV2 combines with J gene TRBJ2-3; D remains unclear. Trimming removed 3 bases from V and 5 bases from J, with 6 bases in between. This CDR3 comprises 12 residues. Germline CDR1 is SNHLY and CDR2 is FYNNEI. In DNA, the CDR3 is TGTGCCAGCAGTGATCTCTTAGATACGCAGTATTTT. Encoded protein: CASSDLLDTQYF.

The chain combines TRBV6-2 or TRBV6-3 with TRBJ2-2, with a tentative D call TRBD1 (5 bases). V was cut by 6 bases and J by 5 bases, with 19 bases left in between. There are 16 residues in the CDR3. Germline CDR1 is MNHEY and CDR2 is SVGEGT. The CDR3 region is CASSPDGAPRTGELFF. The CDR3 nucleotides read TGTGCCAGCAGCCCCGATGGGGCCCCGAGGACCGGGGAGCTGTTTTTT.